Presented here are 30 T cell receptor beta chains from one specimen sequenced in a study of CD8 T cells in Susac syndrome. The authors reverse transcribed about 0.5 to 1 ug RNA with random hexamers. From the immunoSEQ multiplex PCR reads, TCRdb called clonotypes with MiXCR, one entry per CDR3 protein. This sample has approximately 130,000 distinct CDR3 sequences, with under 95% found just once. Sequenced: CD8+ T cells from PBMCs. Receptors were obtained from a human donor with multiple sclerosis.

The V call is TRBV14, the J call TRBJ2-6; 8 nucleotides line up with TRBD1. CDR3 size: 14 residues. V was clipped by 4 bases and J by 8 bases; unmatched bases: 4. Germline CDR1 reads SGHDN; CDR2 reads FVKESK. The CDR3, as DNA: TGTGCCAGCAGCCCGGGGGACAGGACCAACGTCCTGACTTTC. It is translated as CASSPGDRTNVLTF.

In this sample, this clonotype turned up once. V usage is TRBV5-1 and J usage is TRBJ2-5; D call uncertain. Deletions cut 6 bases from V and 3 bases from J, with 12 bases between. The CDR3 is 13 amino acids. Germline CDR1 reads SGHRS; CDR2 reads YFSETQ. Here the CDR3 DNA reads TGCGCCAGCAAGGGTTTGATGGAAGAGACCCAGTACTTC. This sequence encodes CASKGLMEETQYF.

The chain recombines TRBV27 with TRBJ2-7; the D gene is possibly TRBD1 (6 bases). Trimming left V 3 bases short and J 4 bases short, with 13 bases between. This CDR3 contains 14 residues. Germline V CDR1 and CDR2: MNHEY, SMNVEV (reference sequence). This CDR3 reads CASSFFQGPYEQYF. The CDR3 DNA follows: TGTGCCAGCAGTTTCTTCCAGGGGCCGTACGAGCAGTACTTC.

The rearrangement joins TRBV9 to TRBJ2-3; a possible D gene is TRBD2 (6 bases). CDR1 is SGDLS, CDR2 YYNGEE, per germline. V lost 4 bases and J 3 bases, leaving 12 bases between the germline ends. CDR3 length: 14 amino acids. CDR3 in DNA: TGTGCCAGCAGCATCGGGGGAGGTACAGATACGCAGTATTTT. It codes for CASSIGGGTDTQYF.

This chain links TRBV29-1 with TRBJ2-5; a weak D match, TRBD2 (6 bases). Germline lookup yields CDR1 SQVTM and CDR2 ANQGSEA. This CDR3 spans 15 amino acids. V lost 8 bases and J lost 5, with 24 bases in between. CDR3 nucleotides: TGCAGCTATAGCCTACGAGGGGCCGCGGGGGAGACCCAGTACTTC. Translated, it gives CSYSLRGAAGETQYF.

The CDR3 reads CATSRDYSSGANVLTF. CDR3 sequence (DNA): TGTGCCACCAGCAGAGACTACAGCTCTGGGGCCAACGTCCTGACTTTC. The rearrangement links TRBV15 to TRBJ2-6; no firm D call. Germline values: CDR1 LNHNV, CDR2 YYDKDF (reference sequence). This CDR3 has 16 amino acids. Deletions cut 0 bases from V and 0 bases from J, with 6 bases between.

The rearrangement joins TRBV29-1 to TRBJ2-7; D unresolved. There are 13 residues in the CDR3. Trimming cost V 3 bases and J 1 base, with 10 bases left between them. Germline V gives CDR1 SQVTM, CDR2 ANQGSEA. The CDR3 loop is CSVEMMESYEQYF. CDR3 in DNA: TGCAGCGTTGAGATGATGGAGTCCTACGAGCAGTACTTC.

The chain joins TRBV7-9 to TRBJ1-2; D is possibly TRBD1 (5 bases). Germline CDR1 and CDR2: SEHNR and FQNEAQ (reference sequence). The V end was cut by 5 bases, the J end by 0 bases, with 13 bases between. This CDR3 contains 15 residues. Written as DNA, the CDR3 is TGTGCCAGCAGCCCGCGACAGCCTACTAACTATGGCTACACCTTC. Translated: CASSPRQPTNYGYTF.

V and J are TRBV9 and TRBJ1-1; perhaps TRBD1 as D (5 bases). CDR1 SGDLS and CDR2 YYNGEE come from the germline V gene. The CDR3 spans 14 residues. The V gene lost 4 bases and the J gene lost 0 bases, with 10 bases spanning the gap. As DNA, the CDR3 is TGTGCCAGCAGCCCGGGGGACTTGAACACTGAAGCTTTCTTT. It codes for CASSPGDLNTEAFF. The variable domain in full, with the rest retrieved from reference TRBV9 and TRBJ1-1, is DSGVTQTPKHLITATGQRVTLRCSPRSGDLSVYWYQQSLDQGLQFLIQYYNGEERAKGNILERFSAQQFPDLHSELNLSSLELGDSALYFCASSPGDLNTEAFFGQGTRLTVV.

The gene calls are TRBV5-4 and TRBJ1-2; D possibly corresponds to TRBD1 (6 bases). V dropped 2 bases and J dropped 8 bases, with 19 bases sitting between them. The CDR3 length is 15 residues. CDR1 SGHNT and CDR2 YYREEE come from the germline V gene (reference sequence). The CDR3, as DNA: TGTGCCAGCAGCTTCCTCCCGACATCAGGGGACGGCTACACCTTC. Translated, it gives CASSFLPTSGDGYTF. Using reference TRBV5-4 and TRBJ1-2 for the parts outside the CDR3, the full variable domain is ETGVTQSPTHLIKTRGQQVTLRCSSQSGHNTVSWYQQALGQGPQFIFQYYREEENGRGNFPPRFSGLQFPNYSSELNVNALELDDSALYLCASSFLPTSGDGYTFGSGTRLTVV.

The chain has TRBV27 and TRBJ1-1, with no clear D. The V gene's germline CDR1 is MNHEY and CDR2 SMNVEV (reference sequence). The CDR3 runs 12 residues. V lost 7 bases and J lost 0, with 6 bases in between. This CDR3 reads CASTDLNTEAFF. The CDR3, as DNA: TGTGCCAGCACAGATCTGAACACTGAAGCTTTCTTT.

With regard to this clonotype: One end of the junction does not line up with germline, which may come from a read error. The rearrangement joins TRBV15 to TRBJ1-2; no reliable D call. CDR1 and CDR2 from the germline V gene are LNHNV and YYDKDF (reference sequence). The CDR3 runs to 14 residues. The CDR3 protein is CATSGEGVHYGYTF. The CDR3 bases are TGTGCCACCAGCGGAGAGGGAGTCCACTATGGCTACACCTTC. Looking up the rest from reference TRBV15 and TRBJ1-2 gives the full variable domain: DAMVIQNPRYQVTQFGKPVTLSCSQTLNHNVMYWYQQKSSQAPKLLFHYYDKDFNNEADTPDNFQSRRPNTSFCFLDIRSPGLGDTAMYLCATSGEGVHYGYTFGSGTRLTVV.

V is TRBV20-1 and J is TRBJ1-3; 12 bases agree with TRBD1. This CDR3 has 18 residues. CDR1 is DFQATT and CDR2 is SNEGSKA in the germline V gene (reference sequence). The V and J ends lost 6 bases and 6 bases, in that order; junction bases with no gene match: 18. CDR3: CSAEGQGADDYIENTIYF. The DNA of the CDR3 is TGCAGTGCAGAGGGACAGGGGGCCGATGACTACATTGAAAACACCATATATTTT.

The chain joins TRBV4-2 to TRBJ2-7; 11 bases map to TRBD2. This CDR3 is built from 15 residues. Germline V gene data show CDR1 as LGHNA and CDR2 as YNFKEQ. V was pared by 1 base and J by 6 bases, with 5 bases of the junction left unmatched. The CDR3 bases are TGTGCCAGCAGCCAAGGTATTGGACTAGCGGGCGAGCAGTACTTC. Its translation is CASSQGIGLAGEQYF.

The rearrangement links TRBV9 to TRBJ2-7; no reliable D call. Trimming cost V 4 bases and J 1 base, with 9 bases left between them. Germline CDR1 and CDR2: SGDLS and YYNGEE. This CDR3 spans 13 amino acids. Here the CDR3 reads CASSPDVSYEQYF. Written as DNA, the CDR3 is TGTGCCAGCAGCCCGGACGTATCCTACGAGCAGTACTTC.

Comment on this clonotype: One end of the junction varies from germline; a read error may be responsible. V gene TRBV25-1 combines with J gene TRBJ1-4, with D tentatively TRBD1 (6 bases). CDR3 length: 15 residues. Germline assignment: CDR1 MGHDK and CDR2 SYGVNS. CDR3 sequence reads: CASSEGNREGENLFF. CDR3 coding DNA: TGTGCCAGCAGTGAGGGAAACAGGGAAGGTGAAAACCTGTTTTTT.

This clonotype was seen only a few times. The V and J genes are TRBV5-1 and TRBJ2-5; a possible D gene is TRBD1 (6 bases). Germline V gene data show CDR1 as SGHRS and CDR2 as YFSETQ. Trimming removed 4 bases at V and 5 bases at J, with 18 bases between. This CDR3 spans 15 amino acids. In nucleotides, the CDR3 is TGCGCCAGCAGCACTAGGACAGTCCCCGGGGAGACCCAGTACTTC. Its translation: CASSTRTVPGETQYF. The full variable domain, its missing parts supplied by reference TRBV5-1 and TRBJ2-5, is KAGVTQTPRYLIKTRGQQVTLSCSPISGHRSVSWYQQTPGQGLQFLFEYFSETQRNKGNFPGRFSGRQFSNSRSEMNVSTLELGDSALYLCASSTRTVPGETQYFGPGTRLLVL.

The J gene is TRBJ2-7, the V gene TRBV7-9; the match to TRBD2 covers 7 bases. In germline, CDR1 is SEHNR, CDR2 FQNEAQ (reference sequence). The CDR3 loop spans 15 amino acids. With 4 bases clipped from V and 7 bases from J, the junction kept 13 bases outside the gene matches. CDR3 loop: CASSSPTSRGWEQYF. CDR3 coding DNA: TGTGCCAGCAGCTCGCCGACTAGCCGGGGGTGGGAGCAGTACTTC.

The rearrangement links TRBV12-3 or TRBV12-4 to TRBJ2-6; 8 nucleotides match TRBD2. The CDR3 extends over 18 amino acids. Unmatched junction bases numbered 12, after V lost 5 bases and J lost 3 bases. In nucleotides, the CDR3 is TGTGCCAGCAGTCAGGGACTAGTTGCGGGAGGTGGGGCCAACGTCCTGACTTTC. Encoded protein: CASSQGLVAGGGANVLTF.

For this clonotype: At one of its ends the junction is not consistent with the germline gene, which may arise from a read error. The J gene is TRBJ2-7, the V gene TRBV30; possible D gene TRBD2, 6 bases. The CDR3 has 14 amino acids. Germline V CDR1 and CDR2: GTSNPN, SVGIG (reference sequence). CDR3 nucleotide sequence: TGTGCCTGGAGTAGTCGGATGAAGGACTACGAGCGGTACTTC. It specifies CAWSSRMKDYERYF. Looking up the rest from reference TRBV30 and TRBJ2-7 gives the full variable domain: SQTIHQWPATLVQPVGSPLSLECTVEGTSNPNLYWYRQAAGRGLQLLFYSVGIGQISSEVPQNLSASRPQDRQFILSSKKLLLSDSGFYLCAWSSRMKDYERYFGPGTRLTVT.

The chain carries TRBV7-2 and TRBJ1-4; possible D gene TRBD1, 5 bases. The CDR3 loop spans 15 amino acids. Looked up from germline, CDR1 is SGHTA and CDR2 is FQGNSA. Trimming shortened V by 2 bases and J by 4 bases, and 11 bases separated the two germline ends. The CDR3 sequence is CASSLSAGLNEKLFF. CDR3 bases: TGTGCCAGCAGCTTATCGGCGGGACTTAATGAAAAACTGTTTTTT.

This chain joins TRBV4-1 and TRBJ2-1; D call uncertain. Trimming took off 0 bases at V and 6 bases at J, with 9 bases between the two ends. Per the germline V gene, CDR1 is MGHRA and CDR2 is YSYEKL. The CDR3 loop spans 14 amino acids. The CDR3 nucleotides read TGCGCCAGCAGCCAAGAGGTCGTCTTCAATGAGCAGTTCTTC. Protein: CASSQEVVFNEQFF.

This rearrangement joins TRBV7-9 to TRBJ2-3; D is unresolved. CDR3 size: 14 residues. V was pared by 5 bases and J by 3 bases, with 12 bases between. Germline CDR1 SEHNR, CDR2 FQNEAQ (reference sequence). CDR3 coding DNA: TGTGCCAGCAGCCCACAGAAACTTACAGATACGCAGTATTTT. As protein: CASSPQKLTDTQYF.

This chain joins TRBV10-3 and TRBJ2-7; the D is unclear. The germline gives CDR1 ENHRY, CDR2 SYGVKD. The CDR3 loop spans 14 amino acids. V lost 3 bases and J lost 3, with 12 bases in between. The CDR3 bases are TGTGCCATCAGTGACTCGTTTAGATTCTACGAGCAGTACTTC. Translating it yields CAISDSFRFYEQYF.

The rearrangement links TRBV28 to TRBJ2-5; TRBD1 matches at 9 bases. Germline-derived CDR1 and CDR2 are MDHEN and SYDVKM. This CDR3 is 14 amino acids long. The junction had 6 bases not matched to a gene; V was cut back by 5 bases and J by 5 bases. The CDR3 DNA sequence: TGTGCCAGCAGTCTGGGACAGGGCGGGGAGACCCAGTACTTC. Its translation: CASSLGQGGETQYF.

The V and J genes are TRBV19 and TRBJ2-7; D gene uncertain. From germline, CDR1 is LNHDA and CDR2 SQIVND (reference sequence). Trimming took off 7 bases at V and 0 bases at J, with 10 bases between the two ends. CDR3 length equals 13 residues. CDR3: CASNDPTSYEQYF. CDR3 sequence (DNA): TGTGCCAGTAACGACCCGACCTCCTACGAGCAGTACTTC.

The rearrangement links TRBV6-1 to TRBJ2-7; D is unclear. In germline, CDR1 is MNHNS, CDR2 SASEGT. The CDR3 is made up of 13 amino acids. Trimming stripped 6 bases from V and 3 bases from J, with 12 bases between. Here the CDR3 DNA reads TGTGCCAGCAGCCCGGACGAAAACTACGAGCAGTACTTC. This gives the protein CASSPDENYEQYF.

This chain joins TRBV6-5 and TRBJ1-1, with TRBD1 identical over 10 bases. Germline V gene lookup returns CDR1 MNHEY and CDR2 SVGAGI. After removal of 3 bases from V and 4 bases from J, the junction contained 2 bases not matched to a gene. CDR3 length: 14 amino acids. CDR3 sequence reads: CASSYGTGATEAFF. The CDR3 DNA sequence: TGTGCCAGCAGTTATGGGACAGGGGCCACTGAAGCTTTCTTT.

In its sample, this clonotype was seen once. The chain employs TRBV15 and TRBJ2-4; the D gene is possibly TRBD2 (6 bases). Germline assignment: CDR1 LNHNV and CDR2 YYDKDF (reference sequence). The germline V and J ends were trimmed by 5 bases and 8 bases, with 16 bases remaining between them. This CDR3 is built from 14 residues. The CDR3 nucleotides read TGTGCCACCAGCGACTACGCTTGGGGGGACATTCAGTACTTC. Translating it yields CATSDYAWGDIQYF.

V is TRBV18 and J is TRBJ2-2; D is ambiguous. The CDR3 runs to 12 residues. Germline V gene sequence: CDR1 KGHSH, CDR2 LQKENI. V was trimmed by 4 bases and J by 5 bases, leaving 5 bases between them. The CDR3 reads CASSQGTGELFF. The CDR3 nucleotides are TGTGCCAGCTCACAGGGAACCGGGGAGCTGTTTTTT. Full variable domain (rest looked up from reference TRBV18 and TRBJ2-2): NAGVMQNPRHLVRRRGQEARLRCSPMKGHSHVYWYRQLPEEGLKFMVYLQKENIIDESGMPKERFSAEFPKEGPSILRIQQVVRGDSAAYFCASSQGTGELFFGEGSRLTVL.